This T cell receptor beta chain was sequenced for a study of T-cell memory formation after mild COVID-19. Study findings and constraints: The pre-infection memory compartment contained some responding clones, suggesting cross-reactive memory joined.

Using its own MiXCR run on the 5' RACE reads, TCRdb lists one record per CDR3 protein. The sample yields 90,000 to 120,000 distinct CDR3 sequences, around an eighth seen once. On this clonotype itself: What it binds is not known.

The germline CDR1 and CDR2 sequences are SQVTM and ANQGSEA. The CDR3 spans 13 residues. The V segment lost 5 bases and the J segment 4 bases; nucleotides outside the gene matches: 5. The chain carries TRBV29-1 and TRBJ2-1, with 7 bases fitting TRBD1. This clonotype originated in a young man who had mild COVID-19 (a few samples of this study predate the infection). Cell type and time point are not known. What was sequenced was PBMCs or a T cell subset sorted from them (not recorded which). The CDR3 DNA is TGCAGCGTTCCCGGGACAGTATACAATGAGCAGTTCTTC. This gives the protein CSVPGTVYNEQFF.